The present entry profiles one TCR beta chain with its context. The antigen is undetermined. This CDR3 has 15 amino acids. Germline V gene lookup returns CDR1 SGDLS and CDR2 YYNGEE. V shed 0 bases, J shed 8 bases, and the junction held 4 bases outside the gene matches. The PCR employed 60 Vbeta primers together with 13 Jbeta primers. Clones were sequenced by immunoSEQ multiplex PCR, and TCRdb holds only the in-frame ones, with some missing. Seen here are around 33,000 clones, 90% observed once, and the top ten hold under 3.5%. This specimen belongs to a study of cytomegalovirus exposure and HLA in healthy donors. For the study at large: Of all 400 or so donors who were genotyped, 75% to 85% belonged to the Caucasian-associated ancestry cluster. Study-level points and caveats: It was 164 TCR beta chains that were listed as cytomegalovirus-associated. It was confirmed in vitro that a few of the CMV-associated chains were specific for CMV antigens.

Sequencing was performed on PBMCs. V is TRBV9 and J is TRBJ2-1; 11 bases line up with TRBD2. The receptor was derived from a woman younger than 35 in good health and CMV-seronegative. The CDR3 protein is CASSVVAGGHHEQFF. As DNA, the CDR3 is TGTGCCAGCAGCGTAGTAGCGGGAGGGCACCATGAGCAGTTCTTC.